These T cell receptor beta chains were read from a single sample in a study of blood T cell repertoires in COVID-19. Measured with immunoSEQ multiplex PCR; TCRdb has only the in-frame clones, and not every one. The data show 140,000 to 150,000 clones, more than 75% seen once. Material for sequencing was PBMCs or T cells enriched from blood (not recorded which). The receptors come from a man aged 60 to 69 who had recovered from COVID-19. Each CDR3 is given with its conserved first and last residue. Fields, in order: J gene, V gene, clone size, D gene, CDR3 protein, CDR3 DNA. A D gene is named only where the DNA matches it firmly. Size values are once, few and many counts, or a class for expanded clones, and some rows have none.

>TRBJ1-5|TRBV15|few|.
CATSSSGYQPQHF
TGTGCCACCAGCAGCTCAGGGTACCAGCCCCAGCATTTT
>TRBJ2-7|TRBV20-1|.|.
CSAVLRDEQYF
TGCAGTGCTGTTCTCCGCGACGAGCAGTACTTC
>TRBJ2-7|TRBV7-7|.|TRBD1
CASSPGTGEYEQYF
TGTGCCAGCAGCCCGGGGACAGGGGAGTACGAGCAGTACTTC
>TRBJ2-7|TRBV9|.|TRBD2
CASSPGLGISYEQYF
TGTGCCAGCAGCCCAGGACTAGGCATCTCCTACGAGCAGTACTTC
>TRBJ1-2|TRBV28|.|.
CASSLGGLIANYGYTF
TGTGCCAGCAGTTTGGGGGGGCTGATAGCTAACTATGGCTACACCTTC
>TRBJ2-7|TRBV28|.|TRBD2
CASTPRGGRSHEQYF
TGTGCCAGCACTCCTCGCGGCGGGAGGTCCCACGAGCAGTACTTC
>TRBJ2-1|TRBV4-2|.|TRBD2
CASSQGLAGVEQFF
TGTGCCAGCAGCCAAGGACTAGCGGGAGTTGAGCAGTTCTTC
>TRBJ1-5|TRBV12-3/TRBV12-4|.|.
CASSPDERSQHF
TGTGCCAGCAGCCCAGATGAGAGGTCCCAGCATTTT
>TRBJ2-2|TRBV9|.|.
CASSATGNTGELFF
TGTGCCAGCAGCGCGACAGGGAACACCGGGGAGCTGTTTTTT
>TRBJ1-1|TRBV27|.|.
CASSPKGRGTEAFF
TGTGCCAGCAGTCCCAAGGGGCGAGGCACTGAAGCTTTCTTT
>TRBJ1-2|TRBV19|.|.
CASSMGLHYGYTF
TGTGCCAGTAGTATGGGGCTCCACTATGGCTACACCTTC
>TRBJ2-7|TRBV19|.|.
CASSIAWDTTYEQYF
TGTGCCAGTAGTATAGCCTGGGACACTACCTACGAGCAGTACTTC
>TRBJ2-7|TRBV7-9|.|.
CASSLSPTSSYEQYF
TGTGCCAGCAGCTTAAGCCCTACGAGCTCCTACGAGCAGTACTTC
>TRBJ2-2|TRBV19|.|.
CASSIGQANTGELFF
TGTGCCAGTAGTATAGGACAGGCGAACACCGGGGAGCTGTTTTTT
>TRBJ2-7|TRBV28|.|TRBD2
CASSSNPRAGGTSF
TGTGCCAGCAGTTCAAACCCCCGGGCGGGAGGTACCTCTTTC
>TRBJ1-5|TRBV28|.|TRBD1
CASNTDRGTSTTQHF
TGTGCCAGCAATACCGACAGGGGAACTAGTACCACCCAGCATTTT
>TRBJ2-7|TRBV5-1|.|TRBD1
CASSPPSGTGTYEQYF
TGCGCCAGCAGCCCCCCCTCCGGGACAGGAACCTACGAGCAGTACTTC
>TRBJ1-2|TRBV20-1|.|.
CSASSGQGGGYTF
TGCAGTGCTAGTTCAGGGCAGGGTGGCGGCTACACCTTC
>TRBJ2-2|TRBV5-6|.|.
CASSPGLPTGELFF
TGTGCCAGCAGCCCCGGACTACCCACCGGGGAGCTGTTTTTT
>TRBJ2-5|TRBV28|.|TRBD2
CASSPSGSGRKGETQYF
TGTGCCAGCAGTCCAAGTGGTAGCGGGAGGAAAGGAGAGACCCAGTACTTC
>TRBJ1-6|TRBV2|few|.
CASSEESNSPLHF
TGTGCCAGCAGTGAGGAGAGTAATTCACCCCTCCACTTT
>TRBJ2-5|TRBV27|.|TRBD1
CASRPTGQGETQYF
TGTGCCAGCAGGCCTACGGGACAGGGGGAGACCCAGTACTTC
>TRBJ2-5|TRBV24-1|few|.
CATSDPTGPGVETQYF
TGTGCCACCAGTGATCCTACAGGGCCTGGGGTAGAGACCCAGTACTTC
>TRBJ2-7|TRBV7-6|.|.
CASSSDSSEKYF
TGTGCCAGCAGCTCCGATTCTAGCGAGAAGTACTTC
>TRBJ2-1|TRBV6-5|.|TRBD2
CASRTGGNEQFF
TGTGCCAGCAGAACGGGGGGAAATGAGCAGTTCTTC
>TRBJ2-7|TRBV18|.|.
CASSPGQRTREQYF
TGTGCCAGCTCCCCTGGACAGCGGACCAGGGAGCAGTACTTC
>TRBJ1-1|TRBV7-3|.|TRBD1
CASSSGTGGRAFF
TGTGCCAGCAGCTCCGGGACAGGGGGGCGAGCTTTCTTT
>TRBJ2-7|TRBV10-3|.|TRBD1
CAISETGDEQYF
TGTGCCATCAGTGAGACAGGGGACGAGCAGTACTTC
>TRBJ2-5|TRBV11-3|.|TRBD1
CASSLPYRGPFQETQYF
TGTGCCAGCAGCTTACCCTACAGGGGACCCTTTCAAGAGACCCAGTACTTC
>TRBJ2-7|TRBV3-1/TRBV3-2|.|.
CASSQDPSSYEQYF
TGTGCCAGCAGCCAAGATCCCAGCTCCTACGAGCAGTACTTC
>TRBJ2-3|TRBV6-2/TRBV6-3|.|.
CASSYPTGSLADTQYF
TGTGCCAGCAGTTACCCGACAGGTTCCCTGGCAGATACGCAGTATTTT
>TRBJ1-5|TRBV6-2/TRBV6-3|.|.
CASSYEIGQPQHF
TGTGCCAGCAGTTACGAGATCGGGCAGCCCCAGCATTTT
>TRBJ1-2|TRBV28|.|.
CASSPPGGRVGYTF
TGTGCCAGCAGCCCGCCGGGGGGCCGGGTTGGCTACACCTTC
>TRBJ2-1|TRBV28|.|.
CASTISSSYNEQFF
TGTGCCAGTACTATCTCCAGCTCCTACAATGAGCAGTTCTTC
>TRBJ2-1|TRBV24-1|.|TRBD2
CATSGSLGGSWNEQFF
TGTGCCACCAGTGGATCTTTGGGCGGGAGTTGGAATGAGCAGTTCTTC
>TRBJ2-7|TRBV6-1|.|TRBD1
CASSERGTGVYLQYF
TGTGCCAGCAGTGAAAGGGGGACAGGGGTTTATCTGCAGTACTTC
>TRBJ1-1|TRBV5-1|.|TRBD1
CASSADPGQGFEAFF
TGCGCCAGCAGCGCGGATCCGGGACAGGGGTTTGAAGCTTTCTTT
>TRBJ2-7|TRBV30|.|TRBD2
CAWSVSSGRISANEQYF
TGTGCCTGGAGTGTAAGTAGCGGGAGGATTAGTGCCAACGAGCAGTACTTC
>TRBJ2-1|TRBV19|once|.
CASSRDFYNEQFF
TGTGCCAGTAGCCGGGACTTCTACAATGAGCAGTTCTTC
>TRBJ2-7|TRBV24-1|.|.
CATSDSRTEGYEQYF
TGTGCCACCAGTGATTCCCGGACAGAGGGGTACGAGCAGTACTTC